This T cell receptor beta chain was identified in a study of blood T cell repertoires in COVID-19. Study context: The analysed material was cDNA or gDNA that came from T cells, B-cell-depleted T cells, or PBMCs.

In the source study's methods: Cell counts per sample came from amplifying reference gene primers. The method was immunoSEQ multiplex PCR; TCRdb's version includes in-frame clones alone and lacks a portion of them. The V and J calls and clone size were taken over from that table, and D and trimming were inferred from the DNA. The sample includes 300,000 to 350,000 clones, around 90% of them seen just once. Assignments of participants to cohorts depended upon their own reported clinical history. This clone was counted between two and nine times. Other DNA sequences from this sample encode an identical CDR3 as well. Trimming took off 1 base at V and 6 bases at J, with 7 bases between the two ends. The CDR3 consists of 13 residues. CDR1 is LGHDT and CDR2 is YNNKEL in the germline V gene (reference sequence).

This receptor was taken from a woman between 18 and 29 years old with acute COVID-19. The sample comprised PBMCs or T cells enriched from blood (not recorded which). The V and J genes are TRBV3-1 (or the pseudogene TRBV3-2) and TRBJ1-5; D is possibly TRBD1 (5 bases). The CDR3 bases are TGTGCCAGCAGCCAAGCTCAGGGTCAGCCCCAGCATTTT. Residues: CASSQAQGQPQHF.